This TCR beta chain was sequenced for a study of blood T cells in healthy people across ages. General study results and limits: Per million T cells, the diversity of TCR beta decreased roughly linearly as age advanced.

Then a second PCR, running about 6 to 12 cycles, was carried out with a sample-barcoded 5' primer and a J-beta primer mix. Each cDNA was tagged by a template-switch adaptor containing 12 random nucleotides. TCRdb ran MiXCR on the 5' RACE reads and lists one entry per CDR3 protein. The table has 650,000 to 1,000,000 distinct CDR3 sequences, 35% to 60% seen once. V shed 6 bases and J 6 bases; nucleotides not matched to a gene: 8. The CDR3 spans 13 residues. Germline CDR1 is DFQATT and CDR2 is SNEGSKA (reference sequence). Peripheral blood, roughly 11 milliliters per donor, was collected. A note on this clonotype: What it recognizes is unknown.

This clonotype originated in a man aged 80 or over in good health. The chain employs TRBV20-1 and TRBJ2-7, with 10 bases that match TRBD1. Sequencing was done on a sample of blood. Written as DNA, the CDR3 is TGCAGTGCAAGCCGGGACAGGGGACCCGAGCAGTACTTC. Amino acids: CSASRDRGPEQYF.